The TCR beta chain under discussion was sequenced for a study of T-cell memory formation after mild COVID-19. TCRdb re-called the 5' RACE reads with MiXCR, one entry per CDR3 protein. Of approximately 350,000 distinct CDR3 sequences listed, over 10% are singletons. The germline V gene encodes CDR1 MGHRA and CDR2 YSYEKL. CDR3 size: 15 residues. The V gene lost 0 bases and the J gene lost 3 bases, with 12 bases spanning the gap. The sequence derives from a man between 18 and 29 years old who had mild COVID-19 (a few samples of this study predate the infection). Cell type and time point are not known. The sequencing sample was made of PBMCs or a T cell subset sorted from them (not recorded which). V usage is TRBV4-1 and J usage is TRBJ2-7; D is uncertain. Here the CDR3 reads CASSQDPSVDYEQYF. The DNA of the CDR3 is TGCGCCAGCAGCCAAGATCCAAGCGTGGACTACGAGCAGTACTTC.